This TCR beta chain originates from a study of early T cells in non-severe SARS-CoV-2 infection. The wider study: Unsorted whole blood bulk RNA was sequenced, with unpaired chains.

The TCR library protocol attached unique molecular identifiers to the individual cDNA molecules. TCRdb reprocessed the 5' RACE reads with MiXCR, giving one entry per CDR3 protein. The data contain roughly 35,000 distinct CDR3 sequences, around 4% of them singletons. The CDR3 is 16 residues long. The germline V gene has CDR1 MNHEY and CDR2 SVGAGI. J was trimmed by 4 bases and V by 2 bases; bases with no gene match: 6. This clonotype has a count of ten or more. What it recognizes is unknown. General study findings and limits: VDJdb matching, biased toward anti-spike CD8 responses, missed private and CD4 specificities.

Sequencing was done on a sample of whole blood. This TCR was sampled from an adult who was a healthcare worker with PCR-confirmed SARS-CoV-2 infection or an uninfected control (not recorded which). This chain joins TRBV6-5 and TRBJ2-1, with 9 bases matching TRBD2. The CDR3 coding sequence is TGTGCCAGCAGTTACCGTGCGACTAGCGGATACAATGAGCAGTTCTTC. This codes for CASSYRATSGYNEQFF.